The following is a TCR beta chain sequence with its context. Germline CDR1 is LNHDA and CDR2 is SQIVND (reference sequence). The ends lost 1 base at V and 7 bases at J; junction bases unmatched: 6. This CDR3 has 15 amino acids. This specimen belongs to a study of blood T cell repertoires in COVID-19. Study in general: Sites in the United States, Italy and Spain provided acute and convalescent COVID-19 samples. T cells, B-cell-depleted T cells, or PBMCs provided the cDNA or gDNA that served as material.

The method was immunoSEQ multiplex PCR; TCRdb's version includes in-frame clones alone and lacks a portion of them. The sample consists of some 300,000 clones, 65% to 90% of them appearing once. Seattle participants joined during active infection and were tracked over time. This receptor was taken from an older woman with COVID-19, enrolled during active disease. This rearrangement joins TRBV19 to TRBJ1-1; 10 bases match TRBD1. The sample consisted of peripheral blood. CDR3 in amino acids: CASSIGRGQGIEAFF. In DNA, the CDR3 is TGTGCCAGTAGTATAGGGAGGGGACAGGGGATTGAAGCTTTCTTT.